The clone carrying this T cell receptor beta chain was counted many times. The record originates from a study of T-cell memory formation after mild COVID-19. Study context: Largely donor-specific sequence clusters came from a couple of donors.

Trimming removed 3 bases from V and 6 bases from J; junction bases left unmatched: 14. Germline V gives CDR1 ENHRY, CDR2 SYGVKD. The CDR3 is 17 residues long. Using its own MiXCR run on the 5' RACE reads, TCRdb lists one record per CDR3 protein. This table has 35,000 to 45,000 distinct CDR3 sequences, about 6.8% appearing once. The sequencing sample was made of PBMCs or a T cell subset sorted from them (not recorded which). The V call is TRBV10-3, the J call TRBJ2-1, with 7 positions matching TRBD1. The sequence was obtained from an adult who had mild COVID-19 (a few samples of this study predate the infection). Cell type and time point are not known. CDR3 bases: TGTGCCATCAGTGATGCTCCCGGACAGGAGGTGAGCAATGAGCAGTTCTTC. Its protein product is CAISDAPGQEVSNEQFF.